This paragraph covers one TCR beta chain sequence. The data were obtained in a study of a mutant IDH1 vaccine in newly diagnosed glioma. Data came from immunoSEQ multiplex PCR; TCRdb stores just in-frame clones and leaves some out. The sample yields roughly 70,000 clones, around 85% seen once. Time point reported: baseline, week 1 (first vaccination visit). The treatment is: pre-vaccination baseline after standard-of-care therapy. The source was PBMCs, collected from a glioma patient treated with radiotherapy, temozolomide or both. The sequence was obtained from a man aged 25-45 years with glioma.

CDR3 sequence (DNA): TGTGCCAGCAGTTTCCCAGTTACCTATGGCTACACCTTC. Its translation is CASSFPVTYGYTF. The genes are TRBV28 and TRBJ1-2; D gene unclear. The CDR3 is made up of 13 amino acids. V was pared by 3 bases and J by 4 bases, with 9 bases between. Germline CDR1 reads MDHEN; CDR2 reads SYDVKM.